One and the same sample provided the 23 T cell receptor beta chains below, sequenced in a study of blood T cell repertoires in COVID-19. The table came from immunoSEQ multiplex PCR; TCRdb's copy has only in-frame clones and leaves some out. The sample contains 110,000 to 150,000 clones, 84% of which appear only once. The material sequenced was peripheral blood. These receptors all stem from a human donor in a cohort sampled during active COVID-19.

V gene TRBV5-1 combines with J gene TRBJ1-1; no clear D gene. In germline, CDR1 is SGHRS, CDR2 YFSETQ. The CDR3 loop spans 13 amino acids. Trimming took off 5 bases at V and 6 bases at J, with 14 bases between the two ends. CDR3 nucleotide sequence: TGCGCCAGCAGACTCCCGCCCGGGTCTGAAGCTTTCTTT. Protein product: CASRLPPGSEAFF.

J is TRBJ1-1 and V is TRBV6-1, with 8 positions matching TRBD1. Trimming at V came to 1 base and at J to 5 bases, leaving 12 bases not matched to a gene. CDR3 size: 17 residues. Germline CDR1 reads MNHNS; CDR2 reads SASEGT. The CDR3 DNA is TGTGCCAGCAGTGAAGGCACAGGGGGGCCGACGGGGACTGAAGCTTTCTTT. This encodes CASSEGTGGPTGTEAFF.

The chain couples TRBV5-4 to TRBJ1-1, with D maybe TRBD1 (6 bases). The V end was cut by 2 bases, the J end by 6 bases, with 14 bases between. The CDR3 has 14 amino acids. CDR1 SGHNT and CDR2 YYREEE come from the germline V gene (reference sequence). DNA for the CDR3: TGTGCCAGCAGCTTAAACAGGGTAACAGCTGAAGCTTTCTTT. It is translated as CASSLNRVTAEAFF. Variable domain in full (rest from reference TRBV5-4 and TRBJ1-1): ETGVTQSPTHLIKTRGQQVTLRCSSQSGHNTVSWYQQALGQGPQFIFQYYREEENGRGNFPPRFSGLQFPNYSSELNVNALELDDSALYLCASSLNRVTAEAFFGQGTRLTVV.

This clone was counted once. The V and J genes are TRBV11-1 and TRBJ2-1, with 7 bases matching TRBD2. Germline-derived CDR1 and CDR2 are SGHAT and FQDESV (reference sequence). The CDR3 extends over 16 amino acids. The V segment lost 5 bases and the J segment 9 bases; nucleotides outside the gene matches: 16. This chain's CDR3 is CASSQRSAGLEGEQFF. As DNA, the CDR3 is TGTGCCAGCAGCCAACGGTCAGCGGGGTTGGAAGGTGAGCAGTTCTTC.

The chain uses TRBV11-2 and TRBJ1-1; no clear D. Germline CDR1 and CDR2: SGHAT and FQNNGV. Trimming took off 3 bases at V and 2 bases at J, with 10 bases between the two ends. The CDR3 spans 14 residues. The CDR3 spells CASSFTQTNTEAFF. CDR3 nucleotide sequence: TGTGCCAGCAGCTTCACACAGACCAACACTGAAGCTTTCTTT.

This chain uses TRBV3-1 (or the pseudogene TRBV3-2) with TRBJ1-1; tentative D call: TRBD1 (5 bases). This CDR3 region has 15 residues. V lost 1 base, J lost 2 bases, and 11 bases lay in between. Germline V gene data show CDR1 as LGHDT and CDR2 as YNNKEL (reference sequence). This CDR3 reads CASSQAGGGNTEAFF. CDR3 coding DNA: TGTGCCAGCAGCCAAGCGGGGGGAGGAAACACTGAAGCTTTCTTT.

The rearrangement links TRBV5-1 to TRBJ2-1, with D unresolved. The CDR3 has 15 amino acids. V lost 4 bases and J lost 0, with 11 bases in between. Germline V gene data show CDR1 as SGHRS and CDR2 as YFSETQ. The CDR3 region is CASSLDTFSYNEQFF. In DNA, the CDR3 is TGCGCCAGCAGCCTCGACACCTTCTCCTACAATGAGCAGTTCTTC. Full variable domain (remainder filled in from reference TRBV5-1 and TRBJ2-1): KAGVTQTPRYLIKTRGQQVTLSCSPISGHRSVSWYQQTPGQGLQFLFEYFSETQRNKGNFPGRFSGRQFSNSRSEMNVSTLELGDSALYLCASSLDTFSYNEQFFGPGTRLTVL.

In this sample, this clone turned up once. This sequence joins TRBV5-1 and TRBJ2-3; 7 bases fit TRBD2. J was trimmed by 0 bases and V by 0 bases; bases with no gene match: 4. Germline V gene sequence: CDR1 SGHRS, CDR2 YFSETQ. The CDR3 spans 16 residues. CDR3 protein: CASSLAGGTSTDTQYF. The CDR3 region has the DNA TGCGCCAGCAGCTTGGCCGGGGGGACGAGCACAGATACGCAGTATTTT.

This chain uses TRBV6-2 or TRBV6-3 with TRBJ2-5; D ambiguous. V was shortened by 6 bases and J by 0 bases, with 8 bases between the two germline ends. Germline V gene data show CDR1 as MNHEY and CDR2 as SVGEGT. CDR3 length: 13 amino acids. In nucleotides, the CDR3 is TGTGCCAGCAGCCGACTGAACCAAGAGACCCAGTACTTC. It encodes CASSRLNQETQYF.

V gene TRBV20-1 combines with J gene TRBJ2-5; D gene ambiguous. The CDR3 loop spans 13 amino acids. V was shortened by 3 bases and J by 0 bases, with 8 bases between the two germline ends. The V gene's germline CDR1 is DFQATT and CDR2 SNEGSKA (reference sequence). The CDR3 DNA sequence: TGCAGTGCTAGTCAGGCCGACCAAGAGACCCAGTACTTC. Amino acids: CSASQADQETQYF.

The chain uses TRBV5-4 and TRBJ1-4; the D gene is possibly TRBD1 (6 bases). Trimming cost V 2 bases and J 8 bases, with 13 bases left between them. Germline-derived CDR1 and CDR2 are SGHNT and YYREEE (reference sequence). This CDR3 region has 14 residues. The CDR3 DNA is TGTGCCAGCAGCTTACAGGGACGAGGAGAAAAACTGTTTTTT. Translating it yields CASSLQGRGEKLFF.

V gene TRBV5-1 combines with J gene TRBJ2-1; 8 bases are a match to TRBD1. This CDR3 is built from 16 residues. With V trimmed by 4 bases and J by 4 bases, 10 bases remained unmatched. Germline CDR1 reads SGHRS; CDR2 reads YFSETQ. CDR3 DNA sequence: TGCGCCAGCAGCCCGAGGGCAGGGGGCAATTACAATGAGCAGTTCTTC. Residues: CASSPRAGGNYNEQFF.

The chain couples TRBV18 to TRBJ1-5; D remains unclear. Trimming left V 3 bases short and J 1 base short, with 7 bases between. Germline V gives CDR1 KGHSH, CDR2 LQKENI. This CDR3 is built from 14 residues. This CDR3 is CASSPRQSNQPQHF. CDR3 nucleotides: TGTGCCAGCTCACCGAGGCAGAGCAATCAGCCCCAGCATTTT. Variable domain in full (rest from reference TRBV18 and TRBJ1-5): NAGVMQNPRHLVRRRGQEARLRCSPMKGHSHVYWYRQLPEEGLKFMVYLQKENIIDESGMPKERFSAEFPKEGPSILRIQQVVRGDSAAYFCASSPRQSNQPQHFGDGTRLSIL.

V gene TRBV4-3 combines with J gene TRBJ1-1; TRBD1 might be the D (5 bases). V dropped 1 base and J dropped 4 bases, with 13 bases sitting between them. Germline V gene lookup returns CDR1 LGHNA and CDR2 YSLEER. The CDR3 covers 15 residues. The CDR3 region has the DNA TGCGCCAGCAGCCAAGGCGACAGTGGCGGCACTGAAGCTTTCTTT. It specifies CASSQGDSGGTEAFF.

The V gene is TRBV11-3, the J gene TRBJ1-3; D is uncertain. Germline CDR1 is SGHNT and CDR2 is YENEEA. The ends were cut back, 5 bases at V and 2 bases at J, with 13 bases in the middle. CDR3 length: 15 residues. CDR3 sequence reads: CASSREQGTGNTIYF. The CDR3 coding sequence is TGTGCCAGCAGCCGGGAGCAAGGAACTGGAAACACCATATATTTT. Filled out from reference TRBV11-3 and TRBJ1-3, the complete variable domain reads EAGVVQSPRYKIIEKKQPVAFWCNPISGHNTLYWYLQNLGQGPELLIRYENEEAVDDSQLPKDRFSAERLKGVDSTLKIQPAELGDSAVYLCASSREQGTGNTIYFGEGSWLTVV.

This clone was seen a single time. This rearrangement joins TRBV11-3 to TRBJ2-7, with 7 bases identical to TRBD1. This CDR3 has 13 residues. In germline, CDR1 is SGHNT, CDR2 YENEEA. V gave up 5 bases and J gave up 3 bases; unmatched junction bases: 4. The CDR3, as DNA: TGTGCCAGCAGCACTTACAGGGGCTACGAGCAGTACTTC. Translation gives CASSTYRGYEQYF.

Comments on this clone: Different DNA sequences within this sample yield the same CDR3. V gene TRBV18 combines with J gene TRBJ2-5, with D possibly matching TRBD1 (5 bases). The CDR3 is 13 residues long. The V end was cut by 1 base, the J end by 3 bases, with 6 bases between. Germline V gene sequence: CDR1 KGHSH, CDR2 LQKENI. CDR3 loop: CASSPQGKETQYF. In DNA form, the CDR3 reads TGTGCCAGCTCACCACAGGGGAAAGAGACCCAGTACTTC.

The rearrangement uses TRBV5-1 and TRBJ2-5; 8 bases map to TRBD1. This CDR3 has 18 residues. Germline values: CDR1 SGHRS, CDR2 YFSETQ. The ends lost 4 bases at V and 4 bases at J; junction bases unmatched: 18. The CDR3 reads CASSTGQGTTARRETQYF. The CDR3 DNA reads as TGCGCCAGCAGCACCGGACAGGGTACGACGGCAAGGCGAGAGACCCAGTACTTC. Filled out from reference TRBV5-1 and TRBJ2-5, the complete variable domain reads KAGVTQTPRYLIKTRGQQVTLSCSPISGHRSVSWYQQTPGQGLQFLFEYFSETQRNKGNFPGRFSGRQFSNSRSEMNVSTLELGDSALYLCASSTGQGTTARRETQYFGPGTRLLVL.

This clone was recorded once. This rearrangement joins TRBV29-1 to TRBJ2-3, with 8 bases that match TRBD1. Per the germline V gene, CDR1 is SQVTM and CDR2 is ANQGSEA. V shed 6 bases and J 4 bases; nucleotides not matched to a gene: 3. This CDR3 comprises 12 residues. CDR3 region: CSVKQGADTQYF. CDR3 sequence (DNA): TGCAGCGTGAAACAGGGGGCAGATACGCAGTATTTT.

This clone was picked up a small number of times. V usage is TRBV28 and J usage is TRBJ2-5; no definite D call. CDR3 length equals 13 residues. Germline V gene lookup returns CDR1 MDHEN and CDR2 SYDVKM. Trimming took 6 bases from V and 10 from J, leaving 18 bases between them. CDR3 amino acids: CASSPTLGRYQYF. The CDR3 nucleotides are TGTGCCAGCAGCCCCACCTTAGGCAGGTACCAGTACTTC.

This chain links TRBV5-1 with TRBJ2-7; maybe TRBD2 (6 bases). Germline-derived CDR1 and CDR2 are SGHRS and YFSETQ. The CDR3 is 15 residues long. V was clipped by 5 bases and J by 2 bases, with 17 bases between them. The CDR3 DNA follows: TGCGCCAGCAGTTCCGGGAGAGGCGGAACCTACGAGCAGTACTTC. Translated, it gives CASSSGRGGTYEQYF.

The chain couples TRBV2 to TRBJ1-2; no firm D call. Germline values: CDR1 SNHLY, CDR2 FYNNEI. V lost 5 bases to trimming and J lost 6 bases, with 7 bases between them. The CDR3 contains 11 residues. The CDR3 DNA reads TGTGCCAGCAGTCCGCCGGATGGCTACACCTTC. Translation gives CASSPPDGYTF.

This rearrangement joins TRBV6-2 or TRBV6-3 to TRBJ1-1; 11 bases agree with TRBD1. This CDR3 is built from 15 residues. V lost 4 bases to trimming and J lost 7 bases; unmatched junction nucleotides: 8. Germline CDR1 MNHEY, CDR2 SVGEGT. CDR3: CASSSSGTGGGEAFF. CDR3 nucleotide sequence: TGTGCCAGCAGTTCCTCCGGGACAGGGGGGGGTGAAGCTTTCTTT.